The 22 T cell receptor beta chains reported below all come from one sample, sequenced in a study of shared clonotypes between healthy human individuals. Profiled with immunoSEQ multiplex PCR; TCRdb holds only in-frame clones, not every one. The sample lists about 1.5 million clones, approximately 98% occurring once. Sequenced input: naive CD4+ T cells sorted from blood. Noted subset: CD45RA+ positively selected. The receptors shown here come from a man aged 25-40 years in good health.

The chain carries TRBV7-2 and TRBJ1-2; 9 bases line up with TRBD1. The CDR3 length is 13 residues. Trimming removed 5 bases from V and 8 bases from J; junction bases left unmatched: 6. CDR1 SGHTA and CDR2 FQGNSA come from the germline V gene. The CDR3 here is CASSRDRGEGYTF. CDR3 nucleotides: TGTGCCAGCAGCCGTGACAGGGGGGAAGGCTACACCTTC.

This clone was detected once. This sequence joins TRBV28 and TRBJ1-5, with 7 bases lining up with TRBD1. Looked up from germline, CDR1 is MDHEN and CDR2 is SYDVKM. This CDR3 has 16 residues. J lost 0 bases, V lost 4 bases, and 6 bases had no gene match. CDR3 residues: CASSSRTGHSNQPQHF. CDR3 in DNA: TGTGCCAGCAGTTCCCGGACAGGACATAGCAATCAGCCCCAGCATTTT.

The chain recombines TRBV6-5 with TRBJ2-6, with D tentatively TRBD2 (5 bases). Trimming removed 3 bases from V and 2 bases from J, with 8 bases in between. This CDR3 is built from 15 residues. Germline V gene lookup returns CDR1 MNHEY and CDR2 SVGAGI. The CDR3, as DNA: TGTGCCAGCAGTTATTGGGAGACTGGGGCCAACGTCCTGACTTTC. Translation: CASSYWETGANVLTF.

V gene TRBV7-2 combines with J gene TRBJ1-5; the D gene is possibly TRBD1 (6 bases). Looked up from germline, CDR1 is SGHTA and CDR2 is FQGNSA. The CDR3 is made up of 14 amino acids. Deletions cut 5 bases from V and 6 bases from J, with 14 bases between. The DNA of the CDR3 is TGTGCCAGCAGCCCGCAGGGGCCGAGTCAGCCCCAGCATTTT. Translation gives CASSPQGPSQPQHF.

The rearrangement uses TRBV7-6 and TRBJ2-1, with 11 positions matching TRBD2. The CDR3 loop spans 17 amino acids. Per germline, CDR1 SGHVS and CDR2 FNYEAQ. With V trimmed by 1 base and J by 8 bases, 10 bases remained unmatched. CDR3 in amino acids: CASSLELAGVKRDEQFF. The CDR3 bases are TGTGCCAGCAGCTTAGAACTAGCGGGAGTCAAAAGGGATGAGCAGTTCTTC. Full variable domain (missing parts from reference TRBV7-6 and TRBJ2-1): GAGVSQSPRYKVTKRGQDVALRCDPISGHVSLYWYRQALGQGPEFLTYFNYEAQQDKSGLPNDRFSAERPEGSISTLTIQRTEQRDSAMYRCASSLELAGVKRDEQFFGPGTRLTVL.

The gene calls are TRBV28 and TRBJ1-1, with D possibly TRBD1 on 6 matching bases. Trimming took 6 bases from V and 6 from J, leaving 17 bases between them. The V gene's germline CDR1 is MDHEN and CDR2 SYDVKM. CDR3 length equals 14 residues. The CDR3 reads CASSSASQGSEAFF. CDR3 sequence (DNA): TGTGCCAGCAGCTCTGCTTCACAGGGCTCTGAAGCTTTCTTT. Together with reference TRBV28 and TRBJ1-1, the CDR3 gives the full variable domain: DVKVTQSSRYLVKRTGEKVFLECVQDMDHENMFWYRQDPGLGLRLIYFSYDVKMKEKGDIPEGYSVSREKKERFSLILESASTNQTSMYLCASSSASQGSEAFFGQGTRLTVV.

V usage is TRBV27 and J usage is TRBJ1-2; D may be TRBD1 (6 bases). Germline values: CDR1 MNHEY, CDR2 SMNVEV (reference sequence). The CDR3 length is 13 residues. Trimming took 3 bases from V and 7 from J, leaving 12 bases between them. The CDR3 DNA sequence: TGTGCCAGCAGTTTTTCGGGGGGCGGTGGCTACACCTTC. Protein: CASSFSGGGGYTF.

The rearrangement links TRBV5-1 to TRBJ1-1, with no clear D. V shed 2 bases and J shed 0 bases, with 8 bases lying between them. Germline CDR1 is SGHRS and CDR2 is YFSETQ. This CDR3 is 14 amino acids long. The CDR3 DNA reads TGCGCCAGCAGCTTCGACATCATGAACACTGAAGCTTTCTTT. This translates into CASSFDIMNTEAFF.

This sequence joins TRBV7-9 and TRBJ1-4; D remains ambiguous. Germline CDR1 reads SEHNR; CDR2 reads FQNEAQ (reference sequence). V lost 5 bases to trimming and J lost 8 bases, with 6 bases between them. The CDR3 has 11 residues. The CDR3 region has the DNA TGTGCCAGCAGCCCCAAGGAAAAACTGTTTTTT. It specifies CASSPKEKLFF.

The rearrangement uses TRBV15 and TRBJ2-3, with 9 bases lining up with TRBD1. V gave up 9 bases and J gave up 5 bases; unmatched junction bases: 15. The CDR3 runs 16 residues. The germline gives CDR1 LNHNV, CDR2 YYDKDF (reference sequence). This chain's CDR3 is CATEPGQGFVEDTQYF. The CDR3, as DNA: TGTGCCACGGAACCGGGACAGGGTTTTGTAGAAGATACGCAGTATTTT.

V gene TRBV7-2 combines with J gene TRBJ2-5; TRBD2 matches at 9 bases. Germline V gene sequence: CDR1 SGHTA, CDR2 FQGNSA. The CDR3 covers 15 residues. After removal of 5 bases from V and 2 bases from J, the junction contained 6 bases not matched to a gene. Here the CDR3 DNA reads TGTGCCAGCAGCAAGCGGGAGGCCCCACAAGAGACCCAGTACTTC. It yields the protein CASSKREAPQETQYF.

V usage is TRBV11-2 and J usage is TRBJ2-7; 10 bases are a match to TRBD2. The length of the CDR3 is 15 residues. Per the germline V gene, CDR1 is SGHAT and CDR2 is FQNNGV. With 4 bases clipped from V and 0 bases from J, the junction kept 3 bases outside the gene matches. CDR3 DNA sequence: TGTGCCAGCAGCTCCAGCGGGAGGGTCTCCTACGAGCAGTACTTC. It translates to CASSSSGRVSYEQYF.

The chain uses TRBV15 and TRBJ2-2, with D uncertain. This CDR3 has 16 amino acids. CDR1 is LNHNV and CDR2 is YYDKDF in the germline V gene (reference sequence). Trimming stripped 0 bases from V and 6 bases from J, with 14 bases between. CDR3 sequence: CATSRDLAFGSGELFF. In nucleotides, the CDR3 is TGTGCCACCAGCAGAGATCTGGCTTTTGGCTCCGGGGAGCTGTTTTTT.

In the case of this clone: Other DNA sequences in the same sample also yield this CDR3. The chain recombines TRBV5-1 with TRBJ1-5, with D perhaps TRBD1 (5 bases). The length of the CDR3 is 14 residues. The germline V gene has CDR1 SGHRS and CDR2 YFSETQ. Deletions cut 1 base from V and 5 bases from J, with 10 bases between. Written as DNA, the CDR3 is TGCGCCAGCAGCTTGTCGGGGGGAGATCAGCCCCAGCATTTT. This gives the protein CASSLSGGDQPQHF.

V usage is TRBV4-3 and J usage is TRBJ1-2; D is uncertain. CDR1 and CDR2 from the germline V gene are LGHNA and YSLEER. Trimming cost V 0 bases and J 5 bases, with 10 bases left between them. This CDR3 is built from 14 residues. CDR3 sequence: CASSQEPDGYGYTF. The CDR3 DNA sequence: TGCGCCAGCAGCCAAGAACCGGACGGGTATGGCTACACCTTC.

The chain couples TRBV28 to TRBJ2-7, with a tentative D call TRBD1 (6 bases). V was clipped by 6 bases and J by 1 base, with 13 bases between them. The CDR3 contains 14 residues. Germline CDR1 reads MDHEN; CDR2 reads SYDVKM. The CDR3 region has the DNA TGTGCCAGCAGAAAAACAGGGTTATCCTACGAGCAGTACTTC. Its protein product is CASRKTGLSYEQYF.

This sequence joins TRBV9 and TRBJ2-7; 8 bases map to TRBD1. The germline V gene has CDR1 SGDLS and CDR2 YYNGEE. The trim removed 3 bases at V and 2 bases at J, leaving 7 bases unmatched. This CDR3 has 15 amino acids. The CDR3 is CASSERTGLAYEQYF. The CDR3 region has the DNA TGTGCCAGCAGCGAAAGGACAGGGTTGGCCTACGAGCAGTACTTC.

This sequence joins TRBV5-1 and TRBJ2-3; 8 positions match TRBD2. Germline CDR1 and CDR2: SGHRS and YFSETQ. Unmatched junction bases numbered 2, after V lost 2 bases and J lost 3 bases. This CDR3 is built from 14 residues. The DNA for the CDR3 is TGCGCCAGCAGCTTAGAGCGGGAGACAGATACGCAGTATTTT. It specifies CASSLERETDTQYF.

The rearrangement links TRBV7-3 to TRBJ2-7; no clear D. The CDR3 loop spans 20 amino acids. V lost 1 base and J 6 bases, leaving 31 bases between the germline ends. The V gene's germline CDR1 is SGHTA and CDR2 FQGTGA. The DNA of the CDR3 is TGTGCCAGCAGCTTAATGTCTGCTCTGGACCGACTCGCGCTGATTTTCGAGCAGTACTTC. Protein product: CASSLMSALDRLALIFEQYF. The variable domain in full, with the rest retrieved from reference TRBV7-3 and TRBJ2-7, is GAGVSQTPSNKVTEKGKYVELRCDPISGHTALYWYRQSLGQGPEFLIYFQGTGAADDSGLPNDRFFAVRPEGSVSTLKIQRTERGDSAVYLCASSLMSALDRLALIFEQYFGPGTRLTVT.

The CDR3: CASSIRDSAINEQFF. As DNA, the CDR3 is TGTGCCAGTAGTATCCGGGACTCTGCGATTAATGAGCAGTTCTTC. The V and J genes are TRBV19 and TRBJ2-1; TRBD2 might be the D (6 bases). The CDR3 length is 15 residues. V shed 3 bases and J shed 7 bases, with 16 bases lying between them. The germline V gene encodes CDR1 LNHDA and CDR2 SQIVND (reference sequence).

This clone was counted once. The V call is TRBV5-4, the J call TRBJ1-3; a weak D match, TRBD1 (6 bases). Germline lookup yields CDR1 SGHNT and CDR2 YYREEE (reference sequence). The V and J ends lost 0 bases and 4 bases respectively, with 14 bases between them. CDR3 length: 16 amino acids. CDR3 protein: CASSLGPRGVGNTIYF. The CDR3 bases are TGTGCCAGCAGCTTGGGCCCCAGGGGCGTGGGAAACACCATATATTTT.

CDR3 nucleotide sequence: TGTGCCAGCAGTGTTGGGTCTAGCCGAGACAATGAGCAGTTCTTC. The encoded protein is CASSVGSSRDNEQFF. This chain joins TRBV6-1 and TRBJ2-1, with D possibly being TRBD2 (5 bases). V lost 4 bases and J lost 5, with 15 bases in between. Germline loops: CDR1 MNHNS, CDR2 SASEGT. The CDR3 covers 15 residues.